The entry that follows covers one TCR beta chain sequence. This specimen belongs to a study of PD-L1 blockade in urothelial cancer. Germline V gene lookup returns CDR1 LNHDA and CDR2 SQIVND (reference sequence). This CDR3 has 11 amino acids. V shed 11 bases and J shed 5 bases, with 12 bases lying between them. Specified time point: pretreatment peripheral blood. Assay: immunoSEQ multiplex PCR; the TCRdb copy retains only in-frame clones and omits some. There are about 130,000 clones in the sample; approximately 84% occur only once, and roughly 3.2% lies in the top ten. The chain joins TRBV19 to TRBJ1-1; D gene uncertain. The specimen comprised PBMCs, sampled around atezolizumab (anti-PD-L1) treatment. The receptor was derived from a man aged 45 to 65 with urothelial cancer. The chain's CDR3 is CALRSRTEAFF. The CDR3 bases are TGTGCCCTAAGGAGTAGGACTGAAGCTTTCTTT.